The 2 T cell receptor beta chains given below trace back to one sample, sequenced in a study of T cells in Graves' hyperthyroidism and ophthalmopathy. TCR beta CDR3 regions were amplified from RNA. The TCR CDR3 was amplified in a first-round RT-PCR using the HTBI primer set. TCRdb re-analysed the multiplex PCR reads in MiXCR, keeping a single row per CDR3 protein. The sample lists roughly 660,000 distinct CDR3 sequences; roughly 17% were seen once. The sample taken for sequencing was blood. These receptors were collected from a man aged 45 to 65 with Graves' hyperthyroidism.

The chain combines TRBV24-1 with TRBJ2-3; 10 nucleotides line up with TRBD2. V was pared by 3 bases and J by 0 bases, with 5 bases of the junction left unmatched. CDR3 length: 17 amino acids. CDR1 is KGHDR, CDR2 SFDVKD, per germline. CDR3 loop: CATSDLGLADSTDTQYF. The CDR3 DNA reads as TGTGCCACCAGTGATCTCGGACTAGCGGATAGCACAGATACGCAGTATTTT.

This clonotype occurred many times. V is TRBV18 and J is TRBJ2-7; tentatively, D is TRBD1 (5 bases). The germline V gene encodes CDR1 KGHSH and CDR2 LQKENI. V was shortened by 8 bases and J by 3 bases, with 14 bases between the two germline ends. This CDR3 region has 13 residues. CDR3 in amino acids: CASSDDSYYEQYF. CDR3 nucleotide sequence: TGTGCCAGCAGCGACGACAGCTACTACGAGCAGTACTTC.